This is a list of T cell receptor beta chains from one sample in a study of blood T cells in healthy people across ages. Each CDR3 protein is one row after TCRdb ran MiXCR on the 5' RACE reads. Of fewer than 900,000 distinct CDR3 sequences listed, under 40% are singletons. Material for sequencing was blood. Receptor source: a man between 18 and 35 years old in good health. The CDR3 runs from the conserved cysteine through the conserved F or W. The D gene is left open where the match is weak. Expanded clones are given a class, and other clones once, few, many or no size at all.

cdr3_aa cdr3_nt d_call j_call clone_size v_call
CASRAQGRREKLFF TGTGCCAGCAGAGCACAGGGTAGGAGGGAAAAACTGTTTTTT - TRBJ1-4 once TRBV28
CASSLSEAQYF TGTGCCAGCAGTTTATCGGAGGCGCAGTACTTC - TRBJ2-5 few TRBV27
CAISEKGLMNTEAFF TGTGCCATCAGTGAAAAGGGACTCATGAACACTGAAGCTTTCTTT - TRBJ1-1 few TRBV10-3
CASRVTAYEQYF TGTGCCAGCAGAGTCACAGCCTACGAGCAGTACTTC - TRBJ2-7 few TRBV2
CASSSRVVQETQYF TGTGCCAGCAGCTCGCGGGTGGTCCAAGAGACCCAGTACTTC - TRBJ2-5 few TRBV11-2
CASSYPGSVRQGTMQHF TGTGCCAGCAGTTATCCGGGGAGTGTCCGTCAGGGCACTATGCAGCATTTT - TRBJ1-5 few TRBV6-2/TRBV6-3
CASSSLAGAGETQYF TGTGCCAGCAGTTCACTAGCGGGGGCAGGAGAGACCCAGTACTTC TRBD2 TRBJ2-5 - TRBV2
CASRRQGGGNQPQHF TGTGCCAGCAGGAGACAGGGTGGAGGTAATCAGCCCCAGCATTTT TRBD1 TRBJ1-5 - TRBV2
CASSQGLGDGNEQFF TGCGCCAGCAGCCAAGGCCTCGGGGACGGGAATGAGCAGTTCTTC - TRBJ2-1 - TRBV4-3
CRLQELGNQPQHF TGCAGACTTCAGGAGTTAGGCAATCAGCCCCAGCATTTT - TRBJ1-5 - TRBV29-1
CSASGRNTEAFF TGCAGTGCTAGCGGCAGGAACACTGAAGCTTTCTTT - TRBJ1-1 - TRBV20-1
CASSLVEGAAETQYF TGTGCCAGCAGCTTAGTTGAGGGGGCCGCAGAGACCCAGTACTTC TRBD1 TRBJ2-5 few TRBV11-1
CASSFGGFGQPQHF TGTGCCAGCAGTTTCGGGGGTTTCGGTCAGCCCCAGCATTTT - TRBJ1-5 many TRBV12-3/TRBV12-4
CASVTGRTDTQYF TGTGCCAGCGTGACAGGGCGCACAGATACGCAGTATTTT TRBD1 TRBJ2-3 few TRBV28
CSASYTGGNTGELFF TGCAGTGCTAGTTACACGGGGGGGAACACCGGGGAGCTGTTTTTT TRBD2 TRBJ2-2 - TRBV20-1
CASSSKGQDEAFF TGTGCCAGCAGCTCGAAGGGGCAAGATGAAGCTTTCTTT - TRBJ1-1 few TRBV13
CASSLMDTYNEQFF TGTGCCAGCAGCTTAATGGATACCTACAATGAGCAGTTCTTC - TRBJ2-1 many TRBV7-2
CASSLLDRGLPGELFF TGCGCCAGCAGCCTCCTGGACAGGGGGCTCCCCGGGGAGCTGTTTTTT TRBD1 TRBJ2-2 few TRBV5-1
CASSVTGGLDTQYF TGTGCCAGCAGTGTGACAGGGGGCCTCGATACGCAGTATTTT TRBD1 TRBJ2-3 - TRBV7-2
CSARISYEQYF TGCAGTGCTCGAATCTCCTACGAGCAGTACTTC - TRBJ2-7 many TRBV20-1
CASSLAGTGRVGNEQFF TGTGCCAGCAGTTTAGCCGGGACAGGGAGGGTCGGCAATGAGCAGTTCTTC TRBD1 TRBJ2-1 many TRBV12-3/TRBV12-4
CAGSSPGNTGELFF TGTGCCGGCAGTTCCCCCGGAAACACCGGGGAGCTGTTTTTT - TRBJ2-2 - TRBV6-5
CASSPVGPPQETQYF TGTGCCAGCTCACCGGTAGGGCCCCCCCAAGAGACCCAGTACTTC - TRBJ2-5 few TRBV18
CASSMTSRETRFF TGTGCCAGCAGCATGACAAGTAGAGAGACCCGGTTCTTC - TRBJ2-1 - TRBV7-2
CASSFLFPPRSNRPQHF TGTGCCAGCAGTTTCTTATTCCCGCCTAGGAGCAATCGGCCCCAGCATTTT - TRBJ1-5 - TRBV12-3/TRBV12-4
CASSSTGLFNQPQHF TGTGCCAGCAGTTCGACGGGACTGTTCAATCAGCCCCAGCATTTT - TRBJ1-5 few TRBV6-5
CATRQSQETQYF TGTGCCACCCGACAGAGCCAAGAGACCCAGTACTTC - TRBJ2-5 - TRBV10-3
CASRLGTLNTEAFF TGTGCCAGCAGGTTGGGAACACTTAACACTGAAGCTTTCTTT - TRBJ1-1 - TRBV12-3/TRBV12-4
CASNLQGASEAFF TGTGCCAGCAACCTACAGGGGGCCTCTGAAGCTTTCTTT TRBD1 TRBJ1-1 - TRBV12-3/TRBV12-4
CASKDRAYNEQFF TGTGCCAGTAAGGATCGGGCCTACAATGAGCAGTTCTTC - TRBJ2-1 - TRBV19
CASSPGTVVLGYTF TGTGCCAGCAGCCCCGGGACCGTCGTTTTGGGTTACACCTTC - TRBJ1-2 - TRBV28
CASKPGGPYEQYF TGTGCCAGCAAGCCAGGGGGACCCTACGAGCAGTACTTC TRBD1 TRBJ2-7 - TRBV6-8
CASSQDILDRGRGNQPQHF TGTGCCAGCAGCCAAGATATCCTGGACAGGGGGCGCGGGAATCAGCCCCAGCATTTT TRBD1 TRBJ1-5 - TRBV4-2
CASSPPGGPGETQYF TGTGCCAGCAGCCCCCCCGGGGGGCCAGGGGAGACCCAGTACTTC - TRBJ2-5 once TRBV7-2
CSARDRQRYNEQYF TGCAGTGCTAGAGATAGGCAGCGGTACAATGAGCAGTATTTT - TRBJ2-3 - TRBV20-1
CASVKTATNEKLFF TGTGCCAGCGTCAAAACCGCAACTAATGAAAAACTGTTTTTT - TRBJ1-4 few TRBV2
CSVAPPLTSYNEQFF TGCAGCGTTGCGCCCCCCCTAACTAGCTACAATGAGCAGTTCTTC - TRBJ2-1 - TRBV29-1
CSANPRDNQETQYF TGCAGTGCCAACCCCCGGGACAACCAAGAGACCCAGTACTTC - TRBJ2-5 few TRBV20-1
CASSIAGGGLYNEQYF TGTGCCAGTAGTATAGCGGGCGGGGGCCTATACAATGAGCAGTACTTC - TRBJ2-7 - TRBV19
CANSFGTRGLHNEQFF TGTGCCAACAGCTTCGGGACCCGGGGCCTACACAATGAGCAGTTCTTC - TRBJ2-1 - TRBV7-3
CASSHLGANEKLFF TGCGCCAGCAGCCATCTGGGTGCTAATGAAAAACTGTTTTTT - TRBJ1-4 - TRBV4-1
CSARSGGDYNEQFF TGCAGTGCTAGAAGCGGGGGGGACTACAATGAGCAGTTCTTC TRBD2 TRBJ2-1 few TRBV20-1
CASSLADRRKLFF TGTGCCAGCAGTTTAGCGGACAGGCGAAAACTGTTTTTT TRBD1 TRBJ1-4 many TRBV12-3/TRBV12-4
CAGRQTPGLNVDTQYF TGCGCCGGCAGACAAACCCCAGGACTTAATGTGGATACGCAGTATTTT - TRBJ2-3 - TRBV4-1
CASRGAADTQYF TGCGCCAGCAGGGGGGCGGCAGATACGCAGTATTTT - TRBJ2-3 - TRBV10-2
CASSWSRDKNIQYF TGTGCCAGCAGCTGGTCCCGGGACAAGAACATTCAGTACTTC - TRBJ2-4 few TRBV7-2
CASRRTGDIDTQYF TGCGCCAGCCGACGGACAGGGGACATAGATACGCAGTATTTT TRBD1 TRBJ2-3 - TRBV5-1
CASSLAPGTGNTGELFF TGTGCCAGCAGCTTAGCTCCCGGGACAGGGAACACCGGGGAGCTGTTTTTT TRBD1 TRBJ2-2 - TRBV7-2